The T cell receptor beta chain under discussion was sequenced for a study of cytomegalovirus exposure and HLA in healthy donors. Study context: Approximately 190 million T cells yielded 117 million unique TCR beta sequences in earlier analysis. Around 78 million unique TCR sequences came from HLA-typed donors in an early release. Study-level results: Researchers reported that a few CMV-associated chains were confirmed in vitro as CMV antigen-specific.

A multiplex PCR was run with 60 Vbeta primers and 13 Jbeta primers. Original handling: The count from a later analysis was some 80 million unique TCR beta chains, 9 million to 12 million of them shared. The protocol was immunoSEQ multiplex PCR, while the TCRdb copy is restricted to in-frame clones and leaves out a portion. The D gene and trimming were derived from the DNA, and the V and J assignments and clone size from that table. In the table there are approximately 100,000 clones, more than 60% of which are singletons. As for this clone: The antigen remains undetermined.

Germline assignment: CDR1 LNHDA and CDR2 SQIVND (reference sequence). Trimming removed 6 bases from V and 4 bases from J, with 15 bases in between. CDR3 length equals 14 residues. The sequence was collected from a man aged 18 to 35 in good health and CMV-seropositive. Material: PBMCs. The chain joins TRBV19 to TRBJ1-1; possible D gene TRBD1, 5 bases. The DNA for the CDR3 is TGTGCCAGTAGCCGCGGGGGGTTAGGCACTGAAGCTTTCTTT. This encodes CASSRGGLGTEAFF.